The 25 T cell receptor beta chains given below trace back to one sample, sequenced in a study of T cell changes during pregnancy in multiple sclerosis. Produced via immunoSEQ multiplex PCR; TCRdb's table is partial and in-frame only. This table holds around 64,000 clones, nearly 95% found once. This specimen consisted of CD8+ T cells from peripheral blood mononuclear cells, obtained in the third trimester of pregnancy. The receptor source for this set is a female donor with multiple sclerosis, enrolled in a pregnancy study.

This chain links TRBV7-2 with TRBJ2-7; 9 bases are a match to TRBD1. J lost 3 bases, V lost 5 bases, and 8 bases had no gene match. The germline CDR1 and CDR2 sequences are SGHTA and FQGNSA. This CDR3 spans 15 amino acids. In nucleotides, the CDR3 is TGTGCCAGCAGCAACGGACAGGGGCAAATCTACGAGCAGTACTTC. Translated, it gives CASSNGQGQIYEQYF.

J is TRBJ2-1 and V is TRBV30; a possible D gene is TRBD1 (6 bases). Between the trimmed V and J ends, which lost 2 bases and 4 bases, there was a span of 12 bases. CDR1 and CDR2 (germline): GTSNPN, SVGIG (reference sequence). CDR3 size: 14 residues. The CDR3 nucleotides are TGTGCCTGGAGTACAGGGTCCGAATACAATGAGCAGTTCTTC. Encoded protein: CAWSTGSEYNEQFF.

The V call is TRBV14, the J call TRBJ2-7; TRBD1 matches at 9 bases. CDR1 is SGHDN and CDR2 is FVKESK in the germline V gene. The CDR3 runs to 14 residues. The J segment lost 7 bases and the V segment lost 4 bases, leaving 8 bases of the junction unmatched. The CDR3 here is CASSPGQGYDEQYF. CDR3 nucleotide sequence: TGTGCCAGCAGCCCTGGACAGGGGTACGATGAGCAGTACTTC.

CDR3 sequence reads: CASSTARRDKNIQYF. The DNA of the CDR3 is TGTGCCAGCAGCACCGCCCGTAGAGACAAAAACATTCAGTACTTC. This chain connects TRBV6-6 to TRBJ2-4; D gene unclear. Trimming removed 6 bases from V and 3 bases from J, with 15 bases in between. Germline-derived CDR1 and CDR2 are MNHNY and SVGAGI (reference sequence). The CDR3 has 15 residues.

The chain uses TRBV6-6 and TRBJ2-1, with 8 nucleotides matching TRBD2. Germline lookup yields CDR1 MNHNY and CDR2 SVGAGI (reference sequence). Losses at the gene ends were 2 bases for V and 7 bases for J; bases not matched to a gene: 7. CDR3 length: 15 residues. As DNA, the CDR3 is TGTGCCAGCAGTTACGCGGGAGGCCCCGTTAATGAGCAGTTCTTC. Its protein product is CASSYAGGPVNEQFF.

The CDR3 region has the DNA TGTGCCAGCAGGATCAGCGGGGATAACTACGAGCAGTACTTC. Protein product: CASRISGDNYEQYF. The V gene is TRBV27, the J gene TRBJ2-7; the match to TRBD2 covers 7 bases. V lost 6 bases to trimming and J lost 3 bases; unmatched junction nucleotides: 8. The CDR3 runs to 14 residues. Germline V gene lookup returns CDR1 MNHEY and CDR2 SMNVEV (reference sequence).

Only a few counts were recorded for this clone. The chain has TRBV6-5 and TRBJ1-2, with D unresolved. Germline lookup yields CDR1 MNHEY and CDR2 SVGAGI. The CDR3 extends over 15 amino acids. The V and J ends lost 2 bases and 2 bases respectively, with 12 bases between them. For the CDR3, the DNA is TGTGCCAGCAGTTACACCTGGGCGGGGAACTATGGCTACACCTTC. It yields the protein CASSYTWAGNYGYTF.

The rearrangement uses TRBV21-1 and TRBJ2-5; the table calls TRBD2, which could not be checked here. TRBV21-1 is a pseudogene locus. The CDR3 is 14 residues long. The CDR3 DNA is TGTGCCAGCAGCAAGGCGACTAGCAAGGAGACCCAGTACTTC. Protein: CASSKATSKETQYF.

The rearrangement links TRBV7-2 to TRBJ2-7, with 9 bases aligning to TRBD2. This CDR3 contains 18 residues. CDR1 and CDR2 from the germline V gene are SGHTA and FQGNSA. V lost 0 bases and J lost 3; bases outside the gene matches: 12. The DNA for the CDR3 is TGTGCCAGCAGCTTAGCGGGCCCGGGGCTAGCGGGGTACTACGAGCAGTACTTC. It yields the protein CASSLAGPGLAGYYEQYF.

This chain uses TRBV29-1 with TRBJ2-7; perhaps TRBD1 as D (6 bases). The CDR3 contains 13 residues. CDR1 and CDR2 (germline): SQVTM, ANQGSEA. Deletions cut 7 bases from V and 4 bases from J, with 17 bases between. CDR3 in amino acids: CSARTDRSYEQYF. Written as DNA, the CDR3 is TGCAGCGCGCGGACAGACCGATCGTACGAGCAGTACTTC.

This clone turned up a few times. The chain couples TRBV5-4 to TRBJ2-1; tentatively, D is TRBD1 (6 bases). The ends were cut back, 4 bases at V and 3 bases at J, with 11 bases in the middle. Germline V CDR1 and CDR2: SGHNT, YYREEE (reference sequence). This CDR3 has 14 residues. CDR3 protein: CASSDRRDYNEQFF. The CDR3 nucleotides read TGTGCCAGCAGCGACAGGAGAGACTACAATGAGCAGTTCTTC. The variable domain in full, completed from reference TRBV5-4 and TRBJ2-1, reads ETGVTQSPTHLIKTRGQQVTLRCSSQSGHNTVSWYQQALGQGPQFIFQYYREEENGRGNFPPRFSGLQFPNYSSELNVNALELDDSALYLCASSDRRDYNEQFFGPGTRLTVL.

This chain links TRBV18 with TRBJ2-5; 7 nucleotides line up with TRBD1. Germline assignment: CDR1 KGHSH and CDR2 LQKENI. V trimming: 0 bases; J trimming: 5 bases; junction bases outside the gene matches: 3. This CDR3 has 14 residues. DNA for the CDR3: TGTGCCAGCTCACCACCCCCAGGGGGTGAGACCCAGTACTTC. Translating gives CASSPPPGGETQYF.

The V call is TRBV2, the J call TRBJ2-1, with 13 bases matching TRBD2. Germline CDR1 reads SNHLY; CDR2 reads FYNNEI. The CDR3 length is 20 residues. J was trimmed by 0 bases and V by 1 base; bases with no gene match: 9. The CDR3 is CASSEVIGTSGISSYNEQFF. CDR3 coding DNA: TGTGCCAGCAGTGAAGTGATTGGGACTAGCGGGATTAGCTCCTACAATGAGCAGTTCTTC.

The V call is TRBV7-2, the J call TRBJ2-3; TRBD2 matches 9 bases. Germline V lookup: CDR1 SGHTA, CDR2 FQGNSA. The CDR3 is 16 amino acids. Losses at the gene ends were 1 base for V and 2 bases for J; bases not matched to a gene: 4. In DNA, the CDR3 is TGTGCCAGCAGCTTAGGGCTAGCGGGGACCACAGATACGCAGTATTTT. It translates to CASSLGLAGTTDTQYF.

In the case of this clone: Other DNA sequences within the sample encode an identical CDR3. The CDR3 reads CASSLQGSSYEQYF. CDR3 sequence (DNA): TGTGCCAGCAGCTTGCAGGGTTCATCCTACGAGCAGTACTTC. The chain links TRBV13 to TRBJ2-7, with D possibly TRBD1 on 5 matching bases. CDR1 and CDR2 (germline): PRHDT, FYEKMQ (reference sequence). The V and J ends lost 3 bases and 1 base respectively, with 10 bases between them. This CDR3 is built from 14 residues.

This clone was counted only a few times. The rearrangement joins TRBV28 to TRBJ2-7; TRBD1 is a possible D gene (6 bases). V was trimmed by 2 bases and J by 6 bases, leaving 14 bases between them. The CDR3 is made up of 14 amino acids. Germline assignment: CDR1 MDHEN and CDR2 SYDVKM. The CDR3 coding sequence is TGTGCCAGCAGTTTAGGGCAGGGGTTTAGCGAGCAGTACTTC. Translation gives CASSLGQGFSEQYF.

The genes are TRBV11-2 and TRBJ2-7, with 10 bases matching TRBD1. The CDR3 totals 14 residues. V was clipped by 10 bases and J by 1 base; unmatched bases: 7. From germline, CDR1 is SGHAT and CDR2 FQNNGV. This CDR3 is CATAGTGVSYEQYF. The CDR3 bases are TGTGCCACGGCCGGGACAGGGGTATCCTACGAGCAGTACTTC.

The gene calls are TRBV19 and TRBJ2-1; possible D gene TRBD2, 7 bases. Trimming cost V 1 base and J 0 bases, with 13 bases left between them. Germline loops: CDR1 LNHDA, CDR2 SQIVND (reference sequence). The CDR3 extends over 17 amino acids. CDR3 sequence (DNA): TGTGCCAGTAGTATAGCCGGGGGGCGTAGCTCCTACAATGAGCAGTTCTTC. Protein product: CASSIAGGRSSYNEQFF. Together with reference TRBV19 and TRBJ2-1, the CDR3 gives the full variable domain: DGGITQSPKYLFRKEGQNVTLSCEQNLNHDAMYWYRQDPGQGLRLIYYSQIVNDFQKGDIAEGYSVSREKKESFPLTVTSAQKNPTAFYLCASSIAGGRSSYNEQFFGPGTRLTVL.

This chain joins TRBV7-9 and TRBJ1-5; 12 bases line up with TRBD1. There are 17 residues in the CDR3. Germline CDR1 is SEHNR and CDR2 is FQNEAQ (reference sequence). The trim removed 4 bases at V and 2 bases at J, leaving 6 bases unmatched. The DNA of the CDR3 is TGTGCCAGCAGCTCGGGACAGGGGGCTGAGGGCAATCAGCCCCAGCATTTT. Its protein product is CASSSGQGAEGNQPQHF.

The rearrangement uses TRBV21-1 and TRBJ1-2; the D call of TRBD1 is as the table states it, not checked on the DNA. TRBV21-1 constitutes a pseudogene. This CDR3 region has 12 residues. The CDR3 region is CASSKGTGGYTF. The CDR3 DNA is TGTGCCAGCAGCAAAGGGACAGGGGGCTACACCTTC.

The sample holds one count of this clone. The rearrangement links TRBV7-9 to TRBJ1-1; D is perhaps TRBD1 (6 bases). Per the germline V gene, CDR1 is SEHNR and CDR2 is FQNEAQ (reference sequence). The CDR3 is made up of 13 amino acids. V was pared by 5 bases and J by 8 bases, with 15 bases between. CDR3 residues: CASSQGYGGEAFF. CDR3 DNA: TGTGCCAGCAGCCAAGGTTATGGGGGCGAAGCTTTCTTT. The full variable domain, in which reference TRBV7-9 and TRBJ1-1 provide the parts outside the CDR3, is DTGVSQNPRHKITKRGQNVTFRCDPISEHNRLYWYRQTLGQGPEFLTYFQNEAQLEKSRLLSDRFSAERPKGSFSTLEIQRTEQGDSAMYLCASSQGYGGEAFFGQGTRLTVV.

The gene calls are TRBV5-6 and TRBJ1-1; unclear D gene. The germline V gene has CDR1 SGHDT and CDR2 YYEEEE. The CDR3 is 14 amino acids. Trimming removed 0 bases at V and 5 bases at J, with 11 bases between. CDR3 region: CASSLGQRKTEAFF. The CDR3 DNA reads TGTGCCAGCAGCTTGGGTCAGCGGAAAACTGAAGCTTTCTTT.

J is TRBJ2-2 and V is TRBV7-2; perhaps TRBD1 as D (6 bases). Germline V CDR1 and CDR2: SGHTA, FQGNSA. The CDR3 extends over 15 amino acids. V was pared by 5 bases and J by 6 bases, with 16 bases between. CDR3 residues: CASSGDMSPPGELFF. In nucleotides, the CDR3 is TGTGCCAGCAGCGGGGACATGAGTCCACCCGGGGAGCTGTTTTTT. Variable domain in full (rest from reference TRBV7-2 and TRBJ2-2): GAGVSQSPSNKVTEKGKDVELRCDPISGHTALYWYRQSLGQGLEFLIYFQGNSAPDKSGLPSDRFSAERTGGSVSTLTIQRTQQEDSAVYLCASSGDMSPPGELFFGEGSRLTVL.

This chain uses TRBV5-1 with TRBJ2-1; TRBD2 agrees at 10 bases. CDR3 length: 14 amino acids. V trimming: 9 bases; J trimming: 3 bases; junction bases outside the gene matches: 6. Germline CDR1 SGHRS, CDR2 YFSETQ. CDR3 DNA: TGCGCCATCTCGAGCGGGAGGGACTACAATGAGCAGTTCTTC. It yields the protein CAISSGRDYNEQFF.

This rearrangement joins TRBV6-5 to TRBJ2-5, with 7 positions matching TRBD2. This CDR3 region has 14 residues. The junction had 5 bases not matched to a gene; V was cut back by 2 bases and J by 5 bases. The V gene's germline CDR1 is MNHEY and CDR2 SVGAGI. The CDR3 sequence is CASSYVTGGETQYF. For the CDR3, the DNA is TGTGCCAGCAGTTACGTCACCGGGGGGGAGACCCAGTACTTC.